The 21 T cell receptor beta chains below all came from one sample that was sequenced in a study of CD8 T cells in Susac syndrome. Reverse transcription of about 0.45 to 1 ug RNA was carried out with random hexamers. One entry per CDR3 protein results from TCRdb running MiXCR on the immunoSEQ multiplex PCR reads. The profile shows 100,000 to 110,000 distinct CDR3 sequences, around 96% of them singletons. Sequencing was carried out using CD8+ T cells from PBMCs. The receptors shown here come from a human donor with Susac syndrome.

V is TRBV7-2 and J is TRBJ2-1; D is unclear. The CDR3 has 14 amino acids. V was shortened by 0 bases and J by 9 bases, with 12 bases between the two germline ends. Germline V gene sequence: CDR1 SGHTA, CDR2 FQGNSA. The CDR3 DNA reads as TGTGCCAGCAGCTTAGCTCCCTCGGACGGTGAGCAGTTCTTC. This translates into CASSLAPSDGEQFF.

The V and J genes are TRBV4-1 and TRBJ2-4; no definite D call. The CDR3 is made up of 15 amino acids. The germline V gene has CDR1 MGHRA and CDR2 YSYEKL. Trimming cost V 4 bases and J 6 bases, with 16 bases left between them. This CDR3 is CASSPLGSESNIQYF. The DNA of the CDR3 is TGCGCCAGCAGCCCCCTGGGATCGGAGTCAAACATTCAGTACTTC.

The chain couples TRBV6-1 to TRBJ2-7; 7 positions agree with TRBD1. With V trimmed by 5 bases and J by 3 bases, 13 bases remained unmatched. Germline lookup yields CDR1 MNHNS and CDR2 SASEGT. The CDR3 is 16 residues long. CDR3 sequence: CASSPPPGQTDYEQYF. The CDR3 nucleotides read TGTGCCAGCAGTCCCCCACCGGGACAGACTGACTACGAGCAGTACTTC.

This rearrangement joins TRBV28 to TRBJ1-1; possibly TRBD1 for D (5 bases). Deletions cut 8 bases from V and 1 base from J, with 14 bases between. Germline CDR1 and CDR2: MDHEN and SYDVKM. This CDR3 has 14 residues. CDR3 loop: CASSKNRRNTEAFF. CDR3 nucleotides: TGTGCCAGCTCGAAAAACAGGAGGAACACTGAAGCTTTCTTT.

The chain is built from TRBV13 and TRBJ2-5; D might be TRBD2 (5 bases). The CDR3 sequence is 14 residues long. Looked up from germline, CDR1 is PRHDT and CDR2 is FYEKMQ (reference sequence). V was trimmed by 4 bases and J by 4 bases, leaving 13 bases between them. This CDR3 reads CASSSVARGETQYF. In DNA form, the CDR3 reads TGTGCCAGCAGCTCAGTGGCCCGGGGAGAGACCCAGTACTTC.

V usage is TRBV3-1 and J usage is TRBJ2-4; weak D call: TRBD1 (6 bases). The CDR3 covers 12 residues. V gave up 7 bases and J gave up 9 bases, with 13 bases separating them. Looked up from germline, CDR1 is LGHDT and CDR2 is YNNKEL (reference sequence). The CDR3 is CASMGTGSIQYF. The CDR3 nucleotides are TGTGCCAGCATGGGAACAGGGAGCATTCAGTACTTC.

This chain joins TRBV2 and TRBJ2-2, with a weak D call TRBD2 (5 bases). Germline V gene data show CDR1 as SNHLY and CDR2 as FYNNEI. This CDR3 region has 13 residues. Trimming removed 5 bases at V and 8 bases at J, with 12 bases between. CDR3 bases: TGTGCCAGCAGTCCCACTAGTTTTGGGGAGCTGTTTTTT. This encodes CASSPTSFGELFF.

This rearrangement joins TRBV1 to TRBJ2-7; the D call in the table, TRBD2, was not verified against the DNA. TRBV1 is a pseudogene. CDR3 length: 19 residues. CDR3 in amino acids: CTSSQDKGTSGTHHHEQYF. CDR3 DNA: TGCACCAGCAGCCAAGATAAGGGGACTAGCGGGACCCACCACCACGAGCAGTACTTC.

The rearrangement joins TRBV29-1 to TRBJ2-3; 9 bases map to TRBD2. The CDR3 is 13 amino acids. CDR1 and CDR2 from the germline V gene are SQVTM and ANQGSEA. The CDR3 DNA reads as TGCATCGTCCGACTAGCGGCCACAGATACGCAGTATTTT. Amino acids: CIVRLAATDTQYF.

This clonotype was recorded once. The chain employs TRBV11-2 and TRBJ2-3; D unresolved. Trimming cost V 2 bases and J 1 base, with 13 bases left between them. This CDR3 is built from 16 residues. Germline CDR1 is SGHAT and CDR2 is FQNNGV. CDR3 sequence: CASSLIVGSGTDTQYF. DNA of the CDR3: TGTGCCAGCAGCTTAATCGTAGGTTCTGGCACAGATACGCAGTATTTT.

This chain links TRBV29-1 with TRBJ2-2; the D gene is possibly TRBD2 (6 bases). Trimming took off 5 bases at V and 4 bases at J, with 20 bases between the two ends. This CDR3 comprises 16 residues. Germline lookup yields CDR1 SQVTM and CDR2 ANQGSEA. This chain's CDR3 is CSVSPGGLEGTGELFF. The CDR3 DNA follows: TGCAGCGTTTCCCCCGGGGGTCTCGAGGGCACCGGGGAGCTGTTTTTT.

This chain uses TRBV15 with TRBJ2-1, with unresolved D. The CDR3 contains 17 residues. V lost 4 bases to trimming and J lost 0 bases, with 16 bases between them. CDR1 is LNHNV and CDR2 is YYDKDF in the germline V gene (reference sequence). CDR3 region: CATSTPLRIGSYNEQFF. The CDR3 DNA reads as TGTGCCACCAGCACCCCTCTTAGGATCGGCTCCTACAATGAGCAGTTCTTC.

The V gene is TRBV20-1, the J gene TRBJ2-1, with D maybe TRBD1 (6 bases). This CDR3 is built from 15 residues. V was clipped by 0 bases and J by 3 bases, with 12 bases between them. Germline assignment: CDR1 DFQATT and CDR2 SNEGSKA (reference sequence). CDR3 sequence (DNA): TGCAGTGCTAGAGATCCAGGACAGCGCTACAATGAGCAGTTCTTC. Its protein product is CSARDPGQRYNEQFF.

The rearrangement links TRBV7-3 to TRBJ2-7; weak D call: TRBD2 (6 bases). V was cut by 2 bases and J by 5 bases, with 13 bases left in between. The CDR3 sequence is 14 residues long. Germline values: CDR1 SGHTA, CDR2 FQGTGA. The CDR3 region is CASSLAGNLHEQYF. The CDR3 nucleotides are TGTGCCAGCAGCTTAGCGGGGAATTTACACGAGCAGTACTTC. Combining the CDR3 with reference TRBV7-3 and TRBJ2-7 gives the whole variable domain GAGVSQTPSNKVTEKGKYVELRCDPISGHTALYWYRQSLGQGPEFLIYFQGTGAADDSGLPNDRFFAVRPEGSVSTLKIQRTERGDSAVYLCASSLAGNLHEQYFGPGTRLTVT.

This sequence joins TRBV7-9 and TRBJ2-5; tentatively, D is TRBD2 (6 bases). Deletions cut 1 base from V and 5 bases from J, with 11 bases between. This CDR3 has 14 amino acids. CDR1 SEHNR and CDR2 FQNEAQ come from the germline V gene (reference sequence). The DNA of the CDR3 is TGTGCCAGCAGCTTAGTGTCTGGAGGGGAGACCCAGTACTTC. Its translation is CASSLVSGGETQYF. Filled out from reference TRBV7-9 and TRBJ2-5, the complete variable domain reads DTGVSQNPRHKITKRGQNVTFRCDPISEHNRLYWYRQTLGQGPEFLTYFQNEAQLEKSRLLSDRFSAERPKGSFSTLEIQRTEQGDSAMYLCASSLVSGGETQYFGPGTRLLVL.

V and J are TRBV28 and TRBJ1-5; 9 bases are a match to TRBD1. Germline V gives CDR1 MDHEN, CDR2 SYDVKM. CDR3 length: 16 amino acids. The trim removed 5 bases at V and 1 base at J, leaving 6 bases unmatched. Here the CDR3 reads CASSETGTGSNQPQHF. In DNA form, the CDR3 reads TGTGCCAGCAGTGAGACCGGGACAGGGAGCAATCAGCCCCAGCATTTT.

The J gene is TRBJ1-2, the V gene TRBV29-1; D is uncertain. The CDR3 extends over 11 amino acids. The V and J ends lost 4 bases and 6 bases respectively, with 9 bases between them. Germline CDR1 and CDR2: SQVTM and ANQGSEA. The CDR3 spells CSVAPRDGYTF. Written as DNA, the CDR3 is TGCAGCGTTGCCCCGAGAGATGGCTACACCTTC.

V and J are TRBV7-9 and TRBJ2-7, with 9 bases fitting TRBD1. This CDR3 has 14 amino acids. Per germline, CDR1 SEHNR and CDR2 FQNEAQ (reference sequence). After removal of 10 bases from V and 4 bases from J, the junction contained 11 bases not matched to a gene. The CDR3 loop is CATQAPGQGYEQYF. DNA for the CDR3: TGTGCCACGCAAGCTCCGGGACAGGGTTACGAGCAGTACTTC. The full variable domain, with the rest looked up from reference TRBV7-9 and TRBJ2-7, is DTGVSQNPRHKITKRGQNVTFRCDPISEHNRLYWYRQTLGQGPEFLTYFQNEAQLEKSRLLSDRFSAERPKGSFSTLEIQRTEQGDSAMYLCATQAPGQGYEQYFGPGTRLTVT.

This rearrangement joins TRBV27 to TRBJ1-3; D uncertain. Germline V gene sequence: CDR1 MNHEY, CDR2 SMNVEV (reference sequence). The CDR3 has 12 residues. The V and J ends lost 7 bases and 2 bases respectively, with 6 bases between them. The CDR3, as DNA: TGTGCCAGCATCGGAGCTGGAAACACCATATATTTT. It translates to CASIGAGNTIYF.

This clonotype is a singleton in its sample. The chain carries TRBV29-1 and TRBJ2-7; possibly TRBD2 for D (6 bases). V lost 5 bases and J lost 4, with 24 bases in between. This CDR3 has 16 amino acids. Germline assignment: CDR1 SQVTM and CDR2 ANQGSEA. DNA of the CDR3: TGCAGCGTTCTAAGGCCTAGCGCCCGAAGCGGGTACGAGCAGTACTTC. Protein sequence: CSVLRPSARSGYEQYF.

Only one count was recorded for this clonotype. This chain joins TRBV29-1 and TRBJ1-1, with D unclear. Per the germline V gene, CDR1 is SQVTM and CDR2 is ANQGSEA. The CDR3 is 11 amino acids. V was cut by 4 bases and J by 7 bases, with 10 bases left in between. This chain's CDR3 is CSVGVWYEAFF. The CDR3 DNA sequence: TGCAGCGTTGGGGTATGGTATGAAGCTTTCTTT. Variable domain in full (rest from reference TRBV29-1 and TRBJ1-1): SAVISQKPSRDICQRGTSLTIQCQVDSQVTMMFWYRQQPGQSLTLIATANQGSEATYESGFVIDKFPISRPNLTFSTLTVSNMSPEDSSIYLCSVGVWYEAFFGQGTRLTVV.